The clone carrying this T cell receptor (beta chain) was observed at least ten times. TCR beta CDR3 amplification used RNA transcripts. First-round RT-PCR relied on HTBI primers, and a second-round multiplex PCR came next. In TCRdb, the multiplex PCR reads were re-called with MiXCR into one record per CDR3 protein. The sample holds over 450,000 distinct CDR3 sequences, about an eighth seen once. The sample comes from a study of Graves' ophthalmopathy and Graves' hyperthyroidism. CDR1 and CDR2 from the germline V gene are ENHRY and SYGVKD. This CDR3 contains 14 residues. Trimming cost V 6 bases and J 1 base; bases outside gene matches: 4.

Sequenced: blood. The V and J genes are TRBV10-3 and TRBJ2-5, with 8 bases identical to TRBD1. The TCR originated in a woman younger than 45 with Graves' ophthalmopathy. DNA of the CDR3: TGTGCCATCAGGGGACAGGAGATCCAAGAGACCCAGTACTTC. It yields the protein CAIRGQEIQETQYF.